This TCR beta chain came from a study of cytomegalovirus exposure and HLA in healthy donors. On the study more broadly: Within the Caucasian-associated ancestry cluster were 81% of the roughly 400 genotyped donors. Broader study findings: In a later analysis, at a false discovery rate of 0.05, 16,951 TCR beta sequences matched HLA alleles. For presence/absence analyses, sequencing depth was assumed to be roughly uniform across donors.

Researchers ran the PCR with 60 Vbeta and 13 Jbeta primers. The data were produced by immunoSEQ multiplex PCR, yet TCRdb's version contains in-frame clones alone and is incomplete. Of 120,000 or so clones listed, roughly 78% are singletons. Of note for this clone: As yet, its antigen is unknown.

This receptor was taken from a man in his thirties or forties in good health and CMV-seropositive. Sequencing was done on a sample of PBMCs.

The CDR3, as DNA: TGCAGCGCAAACAGGGATTCCTACGAGCAGTACTTC. Its protein is CSANRDSYEQYF. This sequence joins TRBV29-1 and TRBJ2-7; tentatively, D is TRBD1 (6 bases). The CDR3 spans 12 residues. Trimming pared 7 bases from V and 1 base from J, leaving 11 bases between. Germline V gives CDR1 SQVTM, CDR2 ANQGSEA.